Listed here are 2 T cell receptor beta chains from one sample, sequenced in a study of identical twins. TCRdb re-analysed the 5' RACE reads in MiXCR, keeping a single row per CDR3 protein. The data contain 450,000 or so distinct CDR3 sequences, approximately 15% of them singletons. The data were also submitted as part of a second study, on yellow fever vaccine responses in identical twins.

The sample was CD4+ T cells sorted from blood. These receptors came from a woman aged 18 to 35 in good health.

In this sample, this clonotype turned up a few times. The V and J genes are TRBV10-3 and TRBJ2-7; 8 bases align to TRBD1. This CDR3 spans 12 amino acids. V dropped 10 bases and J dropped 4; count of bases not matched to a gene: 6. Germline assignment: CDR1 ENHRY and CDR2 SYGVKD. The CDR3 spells CATRTGRYEQYF. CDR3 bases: TGTGCCACCCGGACAGGGCGGTACGAGCAGTACTTC.

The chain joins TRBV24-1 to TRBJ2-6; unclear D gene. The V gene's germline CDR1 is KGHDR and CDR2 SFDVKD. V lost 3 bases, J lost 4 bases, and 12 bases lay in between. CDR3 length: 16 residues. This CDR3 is CATSDVDRRGANVLTF. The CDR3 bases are TGTGCCACCAGTGATGTCGACCGAAGGGGGGCCAACGTCCTGACTTTC.